This T cell receptor (beta chain) is drawn from a study of shared clonotypes between healthy human individuals. Germline V lookup: CDR1 MRHNA, CDR2 SNTAGT. The CDR3 consists of 14 residues. V trimming: 5 bases; J trimming: 4 bases; junction bases outside the gene matches: 6. As regards this clone: The target antigen is unknown.

Broader study findings: Between a few donors, naive CD4 clonotypes were shared at a level of about 5%. Naive subsets typically showed greater estimated richness than memory subsets.

Sorted-subset replicate PCRs used about 0.2 ug of genomic DNA. This amount corresponded to about 30,000 T cell genomes. Profiled with immunoSEQ multiplex PCR; TCRdb holds only in-frame clones, not every one. The sample contains about 2.4 million clones, approximately 94% of which appear only once. The clonotype originates from a man aged 18 to 30 in good health. Some clones in this sample may be carry-over from other donors' samples. The V call is TRBV6-4, the J call TRBJ2-3; 7 bases agree with TRBD1. The sample consisted of naive CD4+ T cells from PBMCs. Subset described: CD45RA+ positively selected. CDR3 coding DNA: TGTGCCAGCAGTTTGACAGGGAACCCAGATACGCAGTATTTT. As protein: CASSLTGNPDTQYF.